This passage covers 9 T cell receptor beta chains from one sample sequenced in a study of shared clonotypes between healthy human individuals. Using immunoSEQ multiplex PCR, the repertoire was profiled, and TCRdb retains in-frame clones only, with some absent. The sample contains 1,400,000 or so clones, just under 99% of which appear only once. Sequencing was performed on naive CD4+ T cells sorted from blood. The subset here: CD45RA+ positively selected. These TCRs come from a man younger than 40 in good health.

This clone was seen just once. Other DNA sequences of this sample code for an identical CDR3. J is TRBJ2-7 and V is TRBV18, with D possibly being TRBD1 (6 bases). Germline V gene data show CDR1 as KGHSH and CDR2 as LQKENI. V gave up 2 bases and J gave up 4 bases, with 6 bases separating them. The CDR3 is 12 amino acids. CDR3 nucleotides: TGTGCCAGCTCACCAGACAGGTACGAGCAGTACTTC. It encodes CASSPDRYEQYF.

The chain is built from TRBV18 and TRBJ2-5; 8 bases fit TRBD1. Germline CDR1 and CDR2: KGHSH and LQKENI. The junction had 11 bases not matched to a gene; V was cut back by 0 bases and J by 5 bases. This CDR3 has 17 amino acids. The CDR3 region has the DNA TGTGCCAGCTCACCACCGGGAAGGACAGGGCTTGGGGAGACCCAGTACTTC. Its translation is CASSPPGRTGLGETQYF.

As to this clone: Different DNA sequences within this sample yield the same CDR3. This rearrangement joins TRBV5-6 to TRBJ1-1; D possibly corresponds to TRBD1 (6 bases). V was trimmed by 0 bases and J by 5 bases, leaving 8 bases between them. Looked up from germline, CDR1 is SGHDT and CDR2 is YYEEEE. The CDR3 spans 13 residues. As DNA, the CDR3 is TGTGCCAGCAGCTTGGCCGGGACAACTGAAGCTTTCTTT. Translation gives CASSLAGTTEAFF.

This rearrangement joins TRBV5-1 to TRBJ2-1; D may match TRBD1 or TRBD2 (7 bases each). Trimming removed 4 bases from V and 0 bases from J, with 14 bases in between. CDR1 SGHRS and CDR2 YFSETQ come from the germline V gene. This CDR3 has 16 amino acids. CDR3 nucleotides: TGCGCCAGCAGCCTGCAGGGGGAGGGCTCCTACAATGAGCAGTTCTTC. This gives the protein CASSLQGEGSYNEQFF.

To note about this clone: Other DNA sequences of this sample code for an identical CDR3. The chain combines TRBV6-5 with TRBJ2-6, with D perhaps TRBD1 (5 bases). Germline CDR1 MNHEY, CDR2 SVGAGI. Trimming cost V 2 bases and J 4 bases, with 9 bases left between them. CDR3 length: 15 residues. CDR3 sequence reads: CASSYRGSGANVLTF. The CDR3 nucleotides are TGTGCCAGCAGTTACAGGGGTTCCGGGGCCAACGTCCTGACTTTC.

Concerning this clone itself: Other DNA sequences in this sample translate to the same CDR3. The chain has TRBV9 and TRBJ2-1; D unclear. The germline CDR1 and CDR2 sequences are SGDLS and YYNGEE. The ends were cut back, 4 bases at V and 0 bases at J, with 8 bases in the middle. The CDR3 loop spans 14 amino acids. CDR3: CASSPASSYNEQFF. The CDR3, as DNA: TGTGCCAGCAGCCCAGCTAGCTCCTACAATGAGCAGTTCTTC. The variable domain in full, completed from reference TRBV9 and TRBJ2-1, reads DSGVTQTPKHLITATGQRVTLRCSPRSGDLSVYWYQQSLDQGLQFLIQYYNGEERAKGNILERFSAQQFPDLHSELNLSSLELGDSALYFCASSPASSYNEQFFGPGTRLTVL.

To note about this clone: The same CDR3 is also encoded by other DNA sequences in this sample. The chain carries TRBV27 and TRBJ1-4; 9 bases align to TRBD1. CDR1 MNHEY and CDR2 SMNVEV come from the germline V gene (reference sequence). Trimming removed 2 bases from V and 8 bases from J; junction bases left unmatched: 6. This CDR3 region has 15 residues. The CDR3, as DNA: TGTGCCAGCAGTTTACGGGACAGGGTTAACGAAAAACTGTTTTTT. This gives the protein CASSLRDRVNEKLFF.

The chain carries TRBV5-4 and TRBJ2-1; D may be TRBD2 (5 bases). Germline assignment: CDR1 SGHNT and CDR2 YYREEE (reference sequence). Between the trimmed V and J ends, which lost 0 bases and 1 base, there was a span of 14 bases. This CDR3 has 17 residues. For the CDR3, the DNA is TGTGCCAGCAGCTTGGTTGGACTGCAGCTTTCCTACAATGAGCAGTTCTTC. It encodes CASSLVGLQLSYNEQFF.

The rearrangement uses TRBV7-2 and TRBJ2-5, with D possibly matching TRBD2 (7 bases). The CDR3 is 14 amino acids. V was clipped by 0 bases and J by 6 bases, with 11 bases between them. Germline V gene data show CDR1 as SGHTA and CDR2 as FQGNSA. CDR3: CASSLAAGAKTQYF. In DNA form, the CDR3 reads TGTGCCAGCAGCTTAGCGGCGGGGGCGAAGACCCAGTACTTC.